This T cell receptor (beta chain) was sequenced during a study of human T cells and chemical hapten exposure. This clonotype was detected only a few times. V lost 6 bases and J 5 bases, leaving 17 bases between the germline ends. The CDR3 consists of 15 residues. The germline V gene encodes CDR1 MDHEN and CDR2 SYDVKM. TCRdb re-called the RACE reads with MiXCR, one entry per CDR3 protein. The table includes tens of thousands of distinct CDR3 sequences, 8% to 11% detected once. Time point here: patch test 1, 2 weeks after DPC sensitization. Sample treatment: therapeutic diphenylcyclopropenone sensitization with weekly scalp DPC.

This TCR was recovered from a man in his forties with alopecia areata. Some clones in this sample may be carry-over from other donors' samples. The specimen was whole blood, collected in connection with sensitization to the hapten diphenylcyclopropenone (DPC). The chain has TRBV28 and TRBJ2-1, with D possibly matching TRBD2 (6 bases). In nucleotides, the CDR3 is TGTGCCAGCAGAAAGTATGGAGGGGACCACAATGAGCAGTTCTTC. It specifies CASRKYGGDHNEQFF.